One sample yielded the 23 T cell receptor beta chains listed below, sequenced in a study of OX40 agonist ivuxolimab in advanced cancers. Some clones are missing from TCRdb's copy, which holds only in-frame ones; the method was immunoSEQ multiplex PCR. The sample includes around 64,000 clones, about 90% of them seen just once. The specimen was CD4+ or CD8+ T cells sorted from blood, collected in a trial of the OX40 agonist ivuxolimab. The source is an adult with an advanced solid tumor such as melanoma, head and neck, liver or kidney cancer.

DNA of the CDR3: TGTGCCAGCAGCTTGCAGGGGGGCTACGAGCAGTACTTC. Encoded protein: CASSLQGGYEQYF. The rearrangement links TRBV5-6 to TRBJ2-7; the D gene is possibly TRBD1 (7 bases). This CDR3 contains 13 residues. In germline, CDR1 is SGHDT, CDR2 YYEEEE. The V gene lost 1 base and the J gene lost 3 bases, with 8 bases spanning the gap.

The V and J genes are TRBV29-1 and TRBJ2-6; D not certain. The CDR3 spans 15 residues. Germline V gene lookup returns CDR1 SQVTM and CDR2 ANQGSEA. V was clipped by 6 bases and J by 0 bases, with 12 bases between them. CDR3: CSVESSSSGANVLTF. CDR3 sequence (DNA): TGCAGCGTGGAATCCAGCAGCTCTGGGGCCAACGTCCTGACTTTC.

J is TRBJ1-2 and V is TRBV27; D not certain. The CDR3 covers 13 residues. Germline V gives CDR1 MNHEY, CDR2 SMNVEV (reference sequence). Trimming removed 0 bases from V and 8 bases from J, with 10 bases in between. For the CDR3, the DNA is TGTGCCAGCAGTTTATCGTGGGGAACGGGCTACACCTTC. It specifies CASSLSWGTGYTF.

The chain recombines TRBV27 with TRBJ2-3; D remains ambiguous. The CDR3 has 13 residues. CDR1 and CDR2 (germline): MNHEY, SMNVEV (reference sequence). V was trimmed by 5 bases and J by 2 bases, leaving 8 bases between them. The chain's CDR3 is CASSPINTDTQYF. The DNA for the CDR3 is TGTGCCAGCAGTCCCATCAACACAGATACGCAGTATTTT.

This chain connects TRBV5-1 to TRBJ2-5, with a weak D call TRBD2 (5 bases). Germline V gives CDR1 SGHRS, CDR2 YFSETQ. The CDR3 is made up of 15 amino acids. V was trimmed by 2 bases and J by 2 bases, leaving 13 bases between them. CDR3 protein: CASSLDGRPQETQYF. The CDR3 nucleotides read TGCGCCAGCAGCTTAGATGGGAGACCACAAGAGACCCAGTACTTC.

V gene TRBV27 combines with J gene TRBJ2-1; no reliable D call. V lost 4 bases and J 9 bases, leaving 7 bases between the germline ends. Germline V gene sequence: CDR1 MNHEY, CDR2 SMNVEV (reference sequence). CDR3 length: 11 amino acids. The CDR3 protein is CASSSFSEQFF. The CDR3 DNA reads TGTGCCAGCAGTTCATTTAGTGAGCAGTTCTTC.

This clone appeared once. The chain combines TRBV7-3 with TRBJ2-7, with TRBD1 matching 9 bases. The CDR3 runs 14 residues. Germline V gene sequence: CDR1 SGHTA, CDR2 FQGTGA. V gave up 2 bases and J gave up 4 bases; unmatched junction bases: 3. The CDR3 coding sequence is TGTGCCAGCAGCTTAGGCGGACAGGGGTACGAGCAGTACTTC. Residues: CASSLGGQGYEQYF.

The chain couples TRBV15 to TRBJ1-3; no firm D call. CDR3 length: 14 amino acids. V gave up 8 bases and J gave up 0 bases, with 11 bases separating them. Germline CDR1 is LNHNV and CDR2 is YYDKDF (reference sequence). The CDR3 loop is CATRQWDSGNTIYF. In DNA form, the CDR3 reads TGTGCCACCCGCCAGTGGGACTCTGGAAACACCATATATTTT.

The rearrangement uses TRBV5-5 and TRBJ1-2, with 7 nucleotides matching TRBD1. The V gene's germline CDR1 is SGHKS and CDR2 YYEKEE (reference sequence). There are 12 residues in the CDR3. Losses at the gene ends were 5 bases for V and 9 bases for J; bases not matched to a gene: 7. CDR3 region: CASREDRASYTF. CDR3 coding DNA: TGTGCCAGCAGAGAAGACAGGGCAAGCTACACCTTC.

The chain couples TRBV18 to TRBJ2-3, with D possibly called TRBD1 or TRBD2 (5 bases each). The CDR3 is 15 residues long. The germline gives CDR1 KGHSH, CDR2 LQKENI. V was trimmed by 3 bases and J by 5 bases, leaving 15 bases between them. In DNA, the CDR3 is TGTGCCAGCTCACCGGCCGGGAATGGGGGAGATACGCAGTATTTT. Its translation is CASSPAGNGGDTQYF.

This clone was recorded once. The chain joins TRBV7-6 to TRBJ2-7, with D perhaps matching TRBD2 (6 bases). Trimming took 4 bases from V and 2 from J, leaving 12 bases between them. This CDR3 region has 14 residues. Germline CDR1 SGHVS, CDR2 FNYEAQ. CDR3 in DNA: TGTGCCAGCAGCTCTTCGTCGGGAGCCTACGAGCAGTACTTC. Protein product: CASSSSSGAYEQYF.

The gene calls are TRBV7-3 and TRBJ2-2, with 8 positions matching TRBD1. Trimming cost V 6 bases and J 5 bases; bases outside gene matches: 5. CDR1 and CDR2 from the germline V gene are SGHTA and FQGTGA. CDR3 length: 14 residues. CDR3 nucleotides: TGTGCCAGCAGTGACAGGGGTGGGACCGGGGAGCTGTTTTTT. It encodes CASSDRGGTGELFF.

The chain recombines TRBV4-1 with TRBJ2-5, with TRBD1 as a possible D gene (8 bases). V was cut by 4 bases and J by 7 bases, with 19 bases left in between. The germline gives CDR1 MGHRA, CDR2 YSYEKL. The CDR3 loop spans 15 amino acids. The CDR3 region is CASSPAGTGPGTQYF. CDR3 DNA sequence: TGCGCCAGCAGCCCAGCGGGGACAGGTCCCGGGACCCAGTACTTC.

This chain connects TRBV30 to TRBJ2-3; D may match TRBD1 or TRBD2 (5 bases each). V lost 2 bases and J 4 bases, leaving 7 bases between the germline ends. This CDR3 region has 12 residues. The germline gives CDR1 GTSNPN, CDR2 SVGIG (reference sequence). The CDR3 DNA sequence: TGTGCCTGGAGTTTGGGGGCAGATACGCAGTATTTT. Protein product: CAWSLGADTQYF.

The rearrangement joins TRBV11-2 to TRBJ2-7; no clear D. This CDR3 comprises 17 residues. Trimming pared 1 base from V and 2 bases from J, leaving 18 bases between. Germline assignment: CDR1 SGHAT and CDR2 FQNNGV. This chain's CDR3 is CASSLALGDIFTYEQYF. CDR3 DNA: TGTGCCAGCAGCTTAGCTCTGGGCGACATTTTCACCTACGAGCAGTACTTC.

The gene calls are TRBV7-2 and TRBJ2-1; no clear D gene. The CDR3 length is 12 residues. V was trimmed by 4 bases and J by 7 bases, leaving 8 bases between them. From germline, CDR1 is SGHTA and CDR2 FQGNSA. Here the CDR3 DNA reads TGTGCCAGCAGCTCCATACGGAATGAGCAGTTCTTC. This codes for CASSSIRNEQFF.

As for this clone: Different DNA sequences within this sample yield the same CDR3. The J gene is TRBJ1-4, the V gene TRBV9; possibly TRBD1 for D (6 bases). Trimming removed 0 bases from V and 2 bases from J, with 8 bases in between. CDR3 size: 15 residues. The germline V gene has CDR1 SGDLS and CDR2 YYNGEE. The CDR3 region is CASSVGGATNEKLFF. CDR3 bases: TGTGCCAGCAGCGTAGGGGGGGCCACTAATGAAAAACTGTTTTTT. The entire variable domain, with the rest obtained from reference TRBV9 and TRBJ1-4, is as follows: DSGVTQTPKHLITATGQRVTLRCSPRSGDLSVYWYQQSLDQGLQFLIQYYNGEERAKGNILERFSAQQFPDLHSELNLSSLELGDSALYFCASSVGGATNEKLFFGSGTQLSVL.

J is TRBJ1-1 and V is TRBV4-3, with TRBD1 matching 8 bases. There are 15 residues in the CDR3. CDR1 LGHNA and CDR2 YSLEER come from the germline V gene. V dropped 1 base and J dropped 0; count of bases not matched to a gene: 1. The chain's CDR3 is CASSQGTGLNTEAFF. As DNA, the CDR3 is TGCGCCAGCAGCCAAGGGACAGGGTTGAACACTGAAGCTTTCTTT.

CDR3 in amino acids: CASSLDAGVNQPQHF. Written as DNA, the CDR3 is TGTGCCAGCAGCTTGGATGCAGGGGTCAATCAGCCCCAGCATTTT. The genes are TRBV5-4 and TRBJ1-5; possibly TRBD1 for D (6 bases). The V end lost 0 bases, the J end lost 3 bases, and 10 bases lay between the germline ends. This CDR3 is 15 amino acids long. Germline V gene data show CDR1 as SGHNT and CDR2 as YYREEE (reference sequence).

A few counts support this clone. V is TRBV15 and J is TRBJ1-3, with D perhaps matching TRBD1 (5 bases). V was cut by 1 base and J by 0 bases, with 7 bases left in between. The length of the CDR3 is 15 residues. The germline V gene has CDR1 LNHNV and CDR2 YYDKDF (reference sequence). Written as DNA, the CDR3 is TGTGCCACCAGCAGAGCGGGGCACTCTGGAAACACCATATATTTT. It encodes CATSRAGHSGNTIYF. Together with reference TRBV15 and TRBJ1-3, the CDR3 gives the full variable domain: DAMVIQNPRYQVTQFGKPVTLSCSQTLNHNVMYWYQQKSSQAPKLLFHYYDKDFNNEADTPDNFQSRRPNTSFCFLDIRSPGLGDTAMYLCATSRAGHSGNTIYFGEGSWLTVV.

The genes are TRBV6-6 and TRBJ2-1, with D uncertain. The V and J ends lost 2 bases and 9 bases respectively, with 8 bases between them. Germline CDR1 MNHNY, CDR2 SVGAGI (reference sequence). The CDR3 loop spans 12 amino acids. The CDR3 is CASSYGATEQFF. CDR3 DNA sequence: TGTGCCAGCAGTTACGGCGCCACTGAGCAGTTCTTC.

V is TRBV4-3 and J is TRBJ2-2; D perhaps matches TRBD2 (6 bases). Trimming removed 2 bases from V and 0 bases from J, with 13 bases in between. The CDR3 spans 17 residues. Germline V gives CDR1 LGHNA, CDR2 YSLEER. In DNA, the CDR3 is TGCGCCAGCAGCCAATTGTTGGGGGGAACGAACACCGGGGAGCTGTTTTTT. Translated: CASSQLLGGTNTGELFF.

This chain uses TRBV7-9 with TRBJ2-7; TRBD2 aligns across 14 bases. Germline CDR1 is SEHNR and CDR2 is FQNEAQ (reference sequence). CDR3 length: 17 amino acids. J lost 6 bases, V lost 5 bases, and 12 bases had no gene match. The CDR3 bases are TGTGCCAGCAGCCCAGAGGGGACTAGCGGGAGTATTGGCGAGCAGTACTTC. This encodes CASSPEGTSGSIGEQYF.